These 30 T cell receptor beta chains were sequenced from one sample in a study of T-cell memory formation after mild COVID-19. TCRdb ran MiXCR on the 5' RACE reads and lists one entry per CDR3 protein. The sample lists 380,000 or so distinct CDR3 sequences; about 15% were seen once. Sequenced material: PBMCs or a T cell subset sorted from them (not recorded which). The receptors here all came from a man between 18 and 35 years old who had mild COVID-19 (a few samples of this study predate the infection). Cell type and time point are not known.

This clonotype was found a few times. The chain has TRBV2 and TRBJ1-1, with D tentatively TRBD1 (5 bases). The V and J ends lost 5 bases and 2 bases respectively, with 12 bases between them. CDR1 is SNHLY and CDR2 is FYNNEI in the germline V gene. The CDR3 sequence is 14 residues long. As DNA, the CDR3 is TGTGCCAGCAGTCCTCCCCGGGACAACACTGAAGCTTTCTTT. Translating it yields CASSPPRDNTEAFF.

The chain recombines TRBV2 with TRBJ2-1; 7 bases align to TRBD2. This CDR3 spans 12 amino acids. The junction had 4 bases not matched to a gene; V was cut back by 6 bases and J by 8 bases. CDR1 and CDR2 from the germline V gene are SNHLY and FYNNEI. CDR3 loop: CASSRGEYEQFF. CDR3 in DNA: TGTGCCAGCAGCCGGGGGGAGTATGAGCAGTTCTTC. The full variable domain, with the rest looked up from reference TRBV2 and TRBJ2-1, is EPEVTQTPSHQVTQMGQEVILRCVPISNHLYFYWYRQILGQKVEFLVSFYNNEISEKSEIFDDQFSVERPDGSNFTLKIRSTKLEDSAMYFCASSRGEYEQFFGPGTRLTVL.

The CDR3 DNA reads TGTGCCAGCAGCAGAAACAGCTACGAGCAGTACGTC. As protein: CASSRNSYEQYV. The V gene is TRBV21-1, the J gene TRBJ2-7. TRBV21-1 is recorded as a pseudogene. The CDR3 contains 12 residues.

This clonotype was seen ten or more times. The rearrangement joins TRBV7-2 to TRBJ2-1; D is uncertain. This CDR3 is built from 15 residues. V was trimmed by 8 bases and J by 3 bases, leaving 17 bases between them. From germline, CDR1 is SGHTA and CDR2 FQGNSA. The CDR3 region has the DNA TGTGCCAGCGCACTAAGCGTGGCAGACTACAATGAGCAGTTCTTC. This encodes CASALSVADYNEQFF.

In regard to this clonotype: The germline gene is not matched at one end of the junction; a read error may be the cause. The chain employs TRBV12-3 or TRBV12-4 and TRBJ2-2; the D gene is possibly TRBD1 (7 bases). The CDR3 sequence is 14 residues long. The CDR3 DNA reads TGTGCCAGCATTACCGGACAGGAGGGCCGGGAGATGTTTTTT. Its translation: CASITGQEGREMFF.

This clonotype was found a few times. The rearrangement links TRBV6-6 to TRBJ1-2, with D unresolved. Deletions cut 3 bases from V and 8 bases from J, with 16 bases between. This CDR3 has 14 amino acids. The germline V gene has CDR1 MNHNY and CDR2 SVGAGI (reference sequence). CDR3 loop: CASSYVADSSGYTF. The CDR3 coding sequence is TGTGCCAGCAGTTATGTGGCTGATTCCTCCGGCTACACCTTC.

This clonotype appeared many times. This chain joins TRBV4-3 and TRBJ2-7; no firm D call. This CDR3 is 13 amino acids long. CDR1 LGHNA and CDR2 YSLEER come from the germline V gene. V lost 0 bases and J lost 3, with 6 bases in between. CDR3 DNA: TGCGCCAGCAGCCAAGATCTTAACTACGAGCAGTACTTC. Protein product: CASSQDLNYEQYF.

This clonotype was counted only a few times. V and J are TRBV4-1 and TRBJ2-1; the D is unclear. In germline, CDR1 is MGHRA, CDR2 YSYEKL. Trimming took off 4 bases at V and 6 bases at J, with 13 bases between the two ends. The CDR3 extends over 14 amino acids. CDR3 loop: CASSRSDGRNEQFF. CDR3 nucleotide sequence: TGCGCCAGCAGCCGAAGCGACGGGCGCAATGAGCAGTTCTTC.

In its sample, this clonotype was seen a few times. The gene calls are TRBV6-5 and TRBJ2-5; no definite D call. The V end lost 10 bases, the J end lost 5 bases, and 23 bases lay between the germline ends. Germline CDR1 is MNHEY and CDR2 is SVGAGI. The CDR3 loop spans 15 amino acids. CDR3 DNA: TGTGCCACCTCCAAGGAACCGCGTGGTAGTGAGACCCAGTACTTC. Translating it yields CATSKEPRGSETQYF.

The chain joins TRBV12-3 or TRBV12-4 to TRBJ2-2; 10 bases are a match to TRBD1. This CDR3 contains 15 residues. Trimming at V came to 5 bases and at J to 5 bases, leaving 5 bases not matched to a gene. The CDR3 nucleotides read TGTGCCAGCAGTCAGGGACAGGGGTTAACCGGGGAGCTGTTTTTT. It yields the protein CASSQGQGLTGELFF.

This clonotype occurred a few times. The chain combines TRBV20-1 with TRBJ2-7; D may match TRBD1 or TRBD2 (5 bases each). CDR3 length: 14 amino acids. Per the germline V gene, CDR1 is DFQATT and CDR2 is SNEGSKA (reference sequence). Trimming pared 3 bases from V and 2 bases from J, leaving 14 bases between. The CDR3, as DNA: TGCAGTGCTAGCGTTCCCGGGGCCCCCTACGAGCAGTACTTC. Its translation is CSASVPGAPYEQYF.

This chain links TRBV7-2 with TRBJ1-1; D is undetermined. Trimming removed 0 bases at V and 4 bases at J, with 12 bases between. Germline V lookup: CDR1 SGHTA, CDR2 FQGNSA. This CDR3 has 15 amino acids. The CDR3 spells CASSLAIDRITEAFF. CDR3 DNA: TGTGCCAGCAGCTTAGCGATAGATCGAATCACTGAAGCTTTCTTT.

The rearrangement joins TRBV15 to TRBJ1-2; D is perhaps TRBD1 (5 bases). The CDR3 has 16 residues. V was cut by 0 bases and J by 7 bases, with 18 bases left in between. Germline V gene data show CDR1 as LNHNV and CDR2 as YYDKDF (reference sequence). CDR3 amino acids: CATSREGGTYQPGYTF. CDR3 coding DNA: TGTGCCACCAGCAGAGAGGGAGGGACTTACCAACCTGGCTACACCTTC.

This clonotype has a handful of counts. V gene TRBV18 combines with J gene TRBJ2-6; perhaps TRBD2 as D (6 bases). CDR3 size: 14 residues. With 3 bases removed from V and 4 bases from J, the gap between germline ends came to 7 bases. Germline-derived CDR1 and CDR2 are KGHSH and LQKENI. The CDR3 loop reads CASSPREGANVLTF. CDR3 in DNA: TGTGCCAGCTCACCTCGGGAGGGGGCCAACGTCCTGACTTTC.

This clonotype came up many times. This sequence joins TRBV7-6 and TRBJ2-1; D unclear. CDR1 SGHVS and CDR2 FNYEAQ come from the germline V gene. The V end lost 3 bases, the J end lost 3 bases, and 12 bases lay between the germline ends. This CDR3 spans 15 amino acids. The CDR3 spells CASSFGQEIYNEQFF. CDR3 nucleotides: TGTGCCAGCAGCTTTGGTCAGGAAATCTACAATGAGCAGTTCTTC.

This clonotype has at least ten counts. The V call is TRBV7-9, the J call TRBJ2-3; TRBD2 matches at 10 bases. Trimming cost V 2 bases and J 4 bases; bases outside gene matches: 3. Germline-derived CDR1 and CDR2 are SEHNR and FQNEAQ (reference sequence). This CDR3 spans 15 amino acids. The CDR3 DNA reads TGTGCCAGCAGCTTAACTAGCGGGGCGCCAGATACGCAGTATTTT. Translating gives CASSLTSGAPDTQYF.

This clonotype was recorded a few times. The V gene is TRBV4-3, the J gene TRBJ2-2; 10 positions agree with TRBD2. CDR3 size: 16 residues. The J segment lost 0 bases and the V segment lost 4 bases, leaving 2 bases of the junction unmatched. Germline loops: CDR1 LGHNA, CDR2 YSLEER. The DNA for the CDR3 is TGCGCCAGCAGCCCGGGACTAGCGACGAACACCGGGGAGCTGTTTTTT. Encoded protein: CASSPGLATNTGELFF.

The chain recombines TRBV2 with TRBJ2-6, with TRBD1 as a possible D gene (5 bases). The germline gives CDR1 SNHLY, CDR2 FYNNEI. Trimming cost V 7 bases and J 12 bases, with 13 bases left between them. The CDR3 runs to 12 residues. The CDR3 nucleotides are TGTGCCAGCACCGGCAGGGCACGCGTCCTGACTTTC. This translates into CASTGRARVLTF. Full variable domain (remainder filled in from reference TRBV2 and TRBJ2-6): EPEVTQTPSHQVTQMGQEVILRCVPISNHLYFYWYRQILGQKVEFLVSFYNNEISEKSEIFDDQFSVERPDGSNFTLKIRSTKLEDSAMYFCASTGRARVLTFGAGSRLTVL.

The table lists this clonotype with many counts. The chain links TRBV10-2 to TRBJ2-1, with TRBD2 identical over 12 bases. Losses at the gene ends were 4 bases for V and 7 bases for J; bases not matched to a gene: 17. Germline assignment: CDR1 WSHSY and CDR2 SAAADI. CDR3 length: 19 residues. CDR3 nucleotides: TGCGCCAGCAGTGTCTTCCCGGCTAGCGGGGGGGCAGGCGGTAATGAGCAGTTCTTC. This translates into CASSVFPASGGAGGNEQFF.

V gene TRBV5-5 combines with J gene TRBJ1-6; 10 bases align to TRBD1. Trimming removed 4 bases from V and 7 bases from J; junction bases left unmatched: 8. The CDR3 covers 16 residues. From germline, CDR1 is SGHKS and CDR2 YYEKEE (reference sequence). The CDR3 loop reads CASSIQTGGGNSPLHF. DNA for the CDR3: TGTGCCAGCAGCATTCAGACAGGGGGCGGGAATTCACCCCTCCACTTT.

J is TRBJ2-4 and V is TRBV7-2; D gene uncertain. This CDR3 comprises 13 residues. Germline values: CDR1 SGHTA, CDR2 FQGNSA. V was pared by 1 base and J by 5 bases, with 6 bases between. The CDR3 reads CASSLEDENIQYF. CDR3 nucleotide sequence: TGTGCCAGCAGCTTAGAAGACGAAAACATTCAGTACTTC. Complete variable domain (other parts from reference TRBV7-2 and TRBJ2-4): GAGVSQSPSNKVTEKGKDVELRCDPISGHTALYWYRQSLGQGLEFLIYFQGNSAPDKSGLPSDRFSAERTGGSVSTLTIQRTQQEDSAVYLCASSLEDENIQYFGAGTRLSVL.

The chain joins TRBV7-9 to TRBJ1-1; D might be TRBD1 (5 bases). Germline-derived CDR1 and CDR2 are SEHNR and FQNEAQ (reference sequence). The CDR3 loop spans 13 amino acids. The V end was cut by 4 bases, the J end by 6 bases, with 12 bases between. CDR3 nucleotides: TGTGCCAGCAGCTCCCCGGGGCCCCCTGAAGCTTTCTTT. Translation gives CASSSPGPPEAFF.

This clonotype has ten or more counts. The genes are TRBV20-1 and TRBJ2-5; 7 bases agree with TRBD2. The CDR3 length is 16 residues. In germline, CDR1 is DFQATT, CDR2 SNEGSKA (reference sequence). Trimming removed 0 bases from V and 9 bases from J; junction bases left unmatched: 16. The CDR3 protein is CSARDRVAGTPVAQYF. The CDR3 DNA is TGCAGTGCTAGAGATCGGGTAGCGGGCACTCCCGTGGCCCAGTACTTC.

A few counts support this clonotype. The CDR3 loop is CASSELQWEGRAWEQYF. The CDR3, as DNA: TGTGCCAGCAGTGAACTTCAATGGGAGGGGAGGGCCTGGGAGCAGTACTTC. This chain uses TRBV6-1 with TRBJ2-7; 7 positions agree with TRBD2. The CDR3 is 17 amino acids. V shed 2 bases and J 7 bases; nucleotides not matched to a gene: 17. CDR1 is MNHNS, CDR2 SASEGT, per germline.

This clonotype was counted a few times. The chain employs TRBV7-2 and TRBJ1-2; possibly TRBD1 for D (6 bases). This CDR3 is 15 amino acids long. Looked up from germline, CDR1 is SGHTA and CDR2 is FQGNSA. Trimming pared 10 bases from V and 5 bases from J, leaving 23 bases between. Written as DNA, the CDR3 is TGTGCCATCCCAAGGACCCGAAGGGGGGGTTATGGCTACACCTTC. This sequence encodes CAIPRTRRGGYGYTF.

The rearrangement links TRBV7-3 to TRBJ1-1; D is undetermined. The germline V and J ends were trimmed by 5 bases and 1 base, with 8 bases remaining between them. The CDR3 is made up of 13 amino acids. Germline CDR1 and CDR2: SGHTA and FQGTGA. The CDR3 region is CASSVRENTEAFF. The CDR3 DNA reads TGTGCCAGCAGCGTCCGGGAGAACACTGAAGCTTTCTTT.

As for this clonotype: A junction end diverges from the germline sequence, so it may reflect a read error. The chain links TRBV7-2 to TRBJ2-7; perhaps TRBD2 as D (6 bases). Germline CDR1 and CDR2: SGHTA and FQGNSA. The length of the CDR3 is 17 residues. CDR3 amino acids: CASSLVFSQGGTYEQYF. The CDR3 DNA reads as TGTGCCAGCAGTTTAGTTTTTTCCCAGGGAGGAACCTACGAGCAGTACTTC.

This clonotype showed up just a few times. The rearrangement joins TRBV5-4 to TRBJ2-5, with D perhaps matching TRBD2 (5 bases). The CDR3 has 17 residues. Germline assignment: CDR1 SGHNT and CDR2 YYREEE (reference sequence). The V and J ends lost 4 bases and 3 bases respectively, with 22 bases between them. CDR3 region: CASSPWGSVPLEETQYF. CDR3 DNA: TGTGCCAGCAGCCCGTGGGGTAGCGTTCCTCTCGAAGAGACCCAGTACTTC.

This clonotype was observed a few times. The V gene is TRBV7-9, the J gene TRBJ2-1; D gene ambiguous. V lost 4 bases to trimming and J lost 5 bases, with 3 bases between them. Germline V gives CDR1 SEHNR, CDR2 FQNEAQ (reference sequence). The CDR3 has 11 residues. CDR3: CASSWDNEQFF. Written as DNA, the CDR3 is TGTGCCAGCAGCTGGGACAATGAGCAGTTCTTC.

The chain is built from TRBV29-1 and TRBJ2-7; D is unresolved. This CDR3 spans 15 amino acids. Germline CDR1 and CDR2: SQVTM and ANQGSEA. V shed 6 bases and J shed 2 bases, with 20 bases lying between them. The CDR3 spells CSVLKLVGLTYEQYF. The CDR3 region has the DNA TGCAGCGTATTGAAGTTAGTTGGTTTAACCTACGAGCAGTACTTC.